The text below deals with one TCR beta chain. It has no known antigen specificity. Base quality data are lacking; no much larger clone is found one base away. The run used an Illumina HiSeq 2000. TCR beta chain libraries were generated through multiplex PCR amplification. The amplified TCR beta chain products were analyzed by high-throughput sequencing. TCRdb ran its own pipeline on the public reads, namely fastp trimming at Q25 and MiXCR clone calling, and kept in-frame beta chains. Each record represents a unique CDR3 protein, reported with the most common genes and DNA among its rows. The sample data list 50,000 to 65,000 distinct CDR3 sequences, and under 50% of these were observed just once. 10% to 13% of the sample is in the top ten clones. This sample was taken from a study of breast tumors, draining lymph nodes, adjacent tissues (dated by TCRdb to about 2016). General notes on the study: Breast cancer patients provided tumor, adjacent nontumor tissue and axillary lymph nodes, and the study compared the TCR beta repertoires across these three sources. The study aimed to assess the relationships and possible T-cell exchange between tumor, surrounding tissue and draining lymph node repertoires in human breast cancer.

The CDR3 goes from the cysteine to the phenylalanine over 18 residues. The entry retains the CDR3 DNA only, 54 bases that are in frame from base 1. Clipping removes 1 base from V and 5 bases from J, with 9 as the unmatched junction base count. CDR1 and CDR2, looked up from the germline V gene (reference sequence), are LGHDT and YNNKEL. General study outcomes and caveats: T-cell repertoire diversity in tumors was found to be lower than in lymph nodes but higher than in nontumor tissue, and preferential V and J gene usage was observed. The conclusion that tumor T cells originate in lymph nodes was framed as consistent with a hypothesis rather than directly demonstrated. The data were considered consistent with most tumor T cells being derived from the lymph node and subsequently expanding within tumor tissue. Tumor and nontumor tissue repertoires were found to be significantly more similar in luminal-like than in basal-like breast cancer.

This TCR was sampled from a female donor with breast cancer. Some clones in this sample may be carry-over from other donors' samples. What was sequenced was breast tumor tissue. Recombination connected TRBV3-1 to TRBJ2-2, and TRBD2 matches 11 of the central bases. CDR3 reads: CASSQGSLAGVPTGELFF. The nucleotide sequence reads TGTGCCAGCAGCCAAGGTTCACTAGCGGGAGTACCTACCGGGGAGCTGTTTTTT.